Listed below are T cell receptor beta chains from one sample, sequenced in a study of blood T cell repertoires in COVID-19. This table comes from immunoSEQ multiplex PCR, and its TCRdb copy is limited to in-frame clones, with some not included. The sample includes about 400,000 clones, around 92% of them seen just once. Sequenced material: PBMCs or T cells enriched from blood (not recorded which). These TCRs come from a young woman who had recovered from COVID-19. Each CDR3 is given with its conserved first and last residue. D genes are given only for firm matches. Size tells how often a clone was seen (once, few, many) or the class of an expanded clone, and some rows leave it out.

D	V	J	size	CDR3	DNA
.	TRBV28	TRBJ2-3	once	CASSLGQSTDTQYF	TGTGCCAGCAGCCTCGGACAAAGCACAGATACGCAGTATTTT
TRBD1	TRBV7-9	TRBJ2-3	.	CASSDRDRGTDTQYF	TGTGCCAGCAGCGACCGGGACAGGGGCACAGATACGCAGTATTTT
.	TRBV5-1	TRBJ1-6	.	CASRGESRGIDSPLHF	TGCGCCAGCAGGGGGGAGAGCAGGGGCATTGATTCACCCCTCCACTTT
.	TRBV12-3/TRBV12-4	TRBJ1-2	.	CASSLWRNYGYTF	TGTGCCAGCAGTTTATGGAGAAACTATGGCTACACCTTC
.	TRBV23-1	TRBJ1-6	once	CASSQSGHYNSPLHF	TGCGCCAGCAGTCAATCGGGACACTATAATTCACCCCTCCACTTT
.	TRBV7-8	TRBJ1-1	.	CASSLSLLFETEAFF	TGTGCCAGCAGCTTATCTTTATTGTTCGAGACTGAAGCTTTCTTT
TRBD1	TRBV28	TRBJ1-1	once	CASSLLTGKRNTEAFF	TGTGCCAGCAGTTTATTGACAGGGAAAAGGAACACTGAAGCTTTCTTT
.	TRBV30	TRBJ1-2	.	CAWSQTGEGYTF	TGTGCCTGGAGTCAGACCGGGGAAGGCTACACCTTC
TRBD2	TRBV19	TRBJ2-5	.	CASSIGGETQYF	TGTGCCAGTAGTATCGGGGGGGAGACCCAGTACTTC
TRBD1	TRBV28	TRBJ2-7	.	CASSSRDRRSYEQYF	TGTGCCAGCAGTTCCCGGGACAGGCGCTCCTACGAGCAGTACTTC
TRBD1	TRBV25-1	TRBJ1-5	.	CASSPLETGADQPQHF	TGTGCCAGCAGTCCCCTTGAGACAGGGGCGGATCAGCCCCAGCATTTT
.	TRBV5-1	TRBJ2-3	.	CASSPARWRARPDTQYF	TGCGCCAGCAGCCCTGCCCGGTGGAGGGCGAGGCCAGATACGCAGTATTTT
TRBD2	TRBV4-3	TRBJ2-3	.	CASSQDRGGSDTQYF	TGCGCCAGCAGCCAAGACCGGGGGGGCAGTGATACGCAGTATTTT
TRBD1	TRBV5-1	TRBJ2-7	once	CASSTTQGVYEQYF	TGCGCCAGCAGCACGACCCAGGGGGTCTACGAGCAGTACTTC
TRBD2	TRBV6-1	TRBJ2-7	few	CASSELAGVYEQYF	TGTGCCAGCAGTGAGCTAGCGGGAGTCTACGAGCAGTACTTC
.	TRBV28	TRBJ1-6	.	CASTRNNPGYGNSPLHF	TGTGCCAGCACCAGAAACAACCCGGGGTACGGTAATTCACCCCTCCACTTT
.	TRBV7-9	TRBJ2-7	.	CASRPRGGEQYF	TGTGCCAGCAGACCTAGGGGTGGAGAGCAGTACTTC
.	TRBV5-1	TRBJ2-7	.	CASSLNGGINYEQYF	TGCGCCAGCAGCTTAAACGGAGGGATTAATTACGAGCAGTACTTC
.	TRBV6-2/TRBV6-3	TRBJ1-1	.	CASSHRGGAEAFF	TGTGCCAGCAGTCACAGAGGGGGGGCCGAGGCTTTCTTT
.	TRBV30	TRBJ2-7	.	CAWDRSSYEQYF	TGTGCCTGGGACAGGAGCTCCTACGAGCAGTACTTC
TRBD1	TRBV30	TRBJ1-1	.	CAWSAQGGTEAFF	TGTGCCTGGAGTGCACAGGGGGGCACTGAAGCTTTCTTT
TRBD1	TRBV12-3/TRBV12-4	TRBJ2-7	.	CASRTGLAYEQYF	TGTGCCAGCAGGACAGGGCTCGCCTACGAGCAGTACTTC
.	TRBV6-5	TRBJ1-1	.	CASSYLRGSNTEAFF	TGTGCCAGCAGTTACCTTAGGGGGTCGAACACTGAAGCTTTCTTT
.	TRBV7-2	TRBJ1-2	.	CASSPEAANYGYTF	TGTGCCAGCAGCCCTGAGGCAGCTAACTATGGCTACACCTTC
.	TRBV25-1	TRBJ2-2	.	CASSAYGGGVNTGELFF	TGTGCCAGCAGTGCTTATGGAGGGGGGGTGAACACCGGGGAGCTGTTTTTT
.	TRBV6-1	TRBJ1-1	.	CASSDIRGYTEAFF	TGTGCCAGCAGTGATATCCGGGGTTACACTGAAGCTTTCTTT
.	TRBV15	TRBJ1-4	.	CATSRRTSTNEKLFF	TGTGCCACCAGCAGAAGGACATCGACTAATGAAAAACTGTTTTTT
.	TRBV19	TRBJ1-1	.	CASSRGEAFF	TGTGCCAGTAGCCGGGGAGAAGCTTTCTTT
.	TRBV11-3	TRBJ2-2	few	CASSPRLTGELFF	TGTGCCAGCAGCCCCCGACTGACCGGGGAGCTGTTTTTT
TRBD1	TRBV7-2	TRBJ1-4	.	CASSRDSNEKLFF	TGTGCCAGCAGCCGGGACAGTAATGAAAAACTGTTTTTT
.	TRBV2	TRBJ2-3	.	CASSEGQADTQYF	TGTGCCAGCAGTGAAGGGCAGGCAGATACGCAGTATTTT
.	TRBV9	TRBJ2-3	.	CASSTGSTDTQYF	TGTGCCAGTAGTACAGGGAGCACAGATACGCAGTATTTT
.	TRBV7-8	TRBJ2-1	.	CASSPTGQLRSYNEQFF	TGTGCCAGCAGCCCGACCGGACAGCTCCGATCCTACAATGAGCAGTTCTTC
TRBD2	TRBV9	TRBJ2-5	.	CASSVAWEGTQYF	TGTGCCAGCAGCGTAGCCTGGGAGGGGACCCAGTACTTC
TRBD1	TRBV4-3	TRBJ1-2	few	CASSRGQSNYGYTF	TGCGCCAGCAGCCGGGGACAGTCCAACTATGGCTACACCTTC
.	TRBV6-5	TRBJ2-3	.	CASSYLGVSTDTQYF	TGTGCCAGCAGTTACCTAGGGGTTAGCACAGATACGCAGTATTTT
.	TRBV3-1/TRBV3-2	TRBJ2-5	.	CASSQDPPDWETQYF	TGTGCCAGCAGCCAAGATCCGCCGGACTGGGAGACCCAGTACTTC
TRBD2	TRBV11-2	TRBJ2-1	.	CASSLRGAVASSYNEQFF	TGTGCCAGCAGCTTGCGGGGGGCGGTGGCTAGCTCCTACAATGAGCAGTTCTTC
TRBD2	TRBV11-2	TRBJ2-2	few	CASSLAGANTGELFF	TGTGCCAGCAGTCTAGCGGGAGCAAACACCGGGGAGCTGTTTTTT
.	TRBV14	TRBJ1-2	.	CASSPQGFLYGYTF	TGTGCCAGCAGCCCGCAGGGTTTTCTCTATGGCTACACCTTC
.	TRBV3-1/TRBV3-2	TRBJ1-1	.	CASSSRVGGNTEAFF	TGTGCCAGCAGCTCCCGAGTCGGGGGGAACACTGAAGCTTTCTTT
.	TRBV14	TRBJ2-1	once	CASSLASGGGPASYNEQFF	TGTGCCAGCAGCCTCGCATCTGGGGGGGGGCCGGCTTCCTACAATGAGCAGTTCTTC
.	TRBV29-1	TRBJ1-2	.	CSVIRRGILDYGYTF	TGCAGCGTGATAAGACGGGGGATTCTGGACTATGGCTACACCTTC
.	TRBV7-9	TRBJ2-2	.	CASSPLGHYTGELFF	TGTGCCAGCAGCCCCCTGGGACACTACACCGGGGAGCTGTTTTTT
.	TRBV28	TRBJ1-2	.	CASSPGGGPYGYTF	TGTGCCAGCAGTCCCGGAGGAGGGCCCTATGGCTACACCTTC